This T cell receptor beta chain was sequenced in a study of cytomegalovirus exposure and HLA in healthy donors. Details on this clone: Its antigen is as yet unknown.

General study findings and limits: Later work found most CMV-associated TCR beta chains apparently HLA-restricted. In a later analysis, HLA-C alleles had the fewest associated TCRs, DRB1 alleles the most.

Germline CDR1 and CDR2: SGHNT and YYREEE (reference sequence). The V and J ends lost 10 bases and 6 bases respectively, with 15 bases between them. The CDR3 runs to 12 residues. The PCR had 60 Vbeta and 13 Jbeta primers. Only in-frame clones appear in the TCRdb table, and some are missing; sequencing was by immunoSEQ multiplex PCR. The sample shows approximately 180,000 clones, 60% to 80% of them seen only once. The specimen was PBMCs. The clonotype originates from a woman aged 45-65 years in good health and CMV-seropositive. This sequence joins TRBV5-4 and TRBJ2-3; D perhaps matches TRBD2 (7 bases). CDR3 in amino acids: CAGGALTDTQYF. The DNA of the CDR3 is TGTGCCGGGGGGGCGCTGACGGATACGCAGTATTTT.